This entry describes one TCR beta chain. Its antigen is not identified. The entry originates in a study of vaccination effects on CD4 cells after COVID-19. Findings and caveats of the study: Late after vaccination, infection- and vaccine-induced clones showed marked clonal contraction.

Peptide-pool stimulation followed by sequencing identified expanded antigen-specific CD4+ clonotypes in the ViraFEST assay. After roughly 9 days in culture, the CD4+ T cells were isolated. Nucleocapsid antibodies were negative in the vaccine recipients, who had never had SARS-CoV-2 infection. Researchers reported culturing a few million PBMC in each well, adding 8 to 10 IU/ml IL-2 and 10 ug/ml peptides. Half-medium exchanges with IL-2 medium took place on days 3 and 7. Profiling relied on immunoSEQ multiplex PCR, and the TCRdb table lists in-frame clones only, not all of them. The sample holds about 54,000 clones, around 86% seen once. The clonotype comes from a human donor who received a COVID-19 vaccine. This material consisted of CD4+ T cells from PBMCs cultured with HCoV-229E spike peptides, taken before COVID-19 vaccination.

The CDR3 nucleotides read TGCGCCAGCAGTGGCTTAGCGGGTGTCTACAATGAGCAGTTCTTC. This translates into CASSGLAGVYNEQFF. The chain employs TRBV10-2 and TRBJ2-1; 7 bases line up with TRBD2. The germline gives CDR1 WSHSY, CDR2 SAAADI. The CDR3 has 15 amino acids. The trim removed 4 bases at V and 3 bases at J, leaving 6 bases unmatched.